The 20 T cell receptor beta chains given below trace back to one sample, sequenced in a study of control samples from healthy donors and cancer patients. Only in-frame clones appear in the TCRdb table, and some are missing; sequencing was by immunoSEQ multiplex PCR. The sample includes fewer than 300,000 clones, roughly 80% of them seen just once. Sequenced material: PBMCs. These receptors all stem from a woman between 55 and 75 years old with lung cancer.

Points on this clone: Distinct nucleotide sequences in the sample also encode this CDR3. The V and J genes are TRBV28 and TRBJ2-7; possibly TRBD2 for D (6 bases). The ends were cut back, 2 bases at V and 2 bases at J, with 10 bases in the middle. Germline V gene sequence: CDR1 MDHEN, CDR2 SYDVKM. The CDR3 contains 14 residues. CDR3 in DNA: TGTGCCAGCAGTTTAGGGGACTCTCCCTACGAGCAGTACTTC. Protein sequence: CASSLGDSPYEQYF.

This clone was detected once. This chain links TRBV7-3 with TRBJ2-4; TRBD1 or TRBD2 may be the D gene (6 bases each). Trimming cost V 3 bases and J 5 bases, with 14 bases left between them. This CDR3 spans 15 amino acids. CDR1 is SGHTA and CDR2 is FQGTGA in the germline V gene. CDR3 loop: CASSFSGGHQNIQYF. The CDR3 coding sequence is TGTGCCAGCAGCTTCTCCGGGGGACACCAAAACATTCAGTACTTC.

The table lists this clone with a few counts. The chain uses TRBV6-5 and TRBJ1-2; 7 bases line up with TRBD1. The CDR3 runs 14 residues. Germline CDR1 is MNHEY and CDR2 is SVGAGI. V shed 5 bases, J shed 7 bases, and the junction held 10 bases outside the gene matches. CDR3 DNA sequence: TGTGCCAGCAGTCTACTGACAGGGCTCGCTGGCTACACCTTC. This sequence encodes CASSLLTGLAGYTF.

The chain is built from TRBV18 and TRBJ1-1; perhaps TRBD1 as D (6 bases). Germline V CDR1 and CDR2: KGHSH, LQKENI. The CDR3 has 14 residues. Trimming removed 4 bases from V and 0 bases from J, with 9 bases in between. For the CDR3, the DNA is TGTGCCAGCTCACTCGAGGGGGTGAACACTGAAGCTTTCTTT. This encodes CASSLEGVNTEAFF.

The chain employs TRBV6-6 and TRBJ2-1; 7 bases line up with TRBD2. This CDR3 is 14 amino acids long. J was trimmed by 8 bases and V by 11 bases; bases with no gene match: 15. Looked up from germline, CDR1 is MNHNY and CDR2 is SVGAGI (reference sequence). The CDR3 here is CAAGEGYYNDEQFF. The CDR3 DNA sequence: TGTGCCGCTGGGGAGGGCTATTACAATGATGAGCAGTTCTTC.

This clone was recorded once. V and J are TRBV3-1 (or the pseudogene TRBV3-2) and TRBJ2-1; 14 bases fit TRBD2. The CDR3 has 17 amino acids. The V gene end was trimmed by 0 bases and the J gene end by 9 bases; junction bases not matched to a gene: 7. Germline V gene data show CDR1 as LGHDT and CDR2 as YNNKEL (reference sequence). The CDR3 region is CASSQDKGLAGASEQFF. DNA for the CDR3: TGTGCCAGCAGCCAAGATAAGGGACTAGCGGGAGCTAGTGAGCAGTTCTTC.

The genes are TRBV5-4 and TRBJ2-3; D gene unclear. The V and J ends lost 4 bases and 0 bases respectively, with 3 bases between them. The CDR3 length is 12 residues. Germline V gene sequence: CDR1 SGHNT, CDR2 YYREEE (reference sequence). The CDR3 here is CASSESTDTQYF. CDR3 nucleotides: TGTGCCAGCAGCGAAAGCACAGATACGCAGTATTTT.

The chain combines TRBV5-8 with TRBJ1-4; tentative D call: TRBD1 (6 bases). Looked up from germline, CDR1 is SGHTS and CDR2 is YDEGEE. This CDR3 is 17 amino acids long. V was trimmed by 4 bases and J by 3 bases, leaving 19 bases between them. CDR3 protein: CASSMTGVGPPNEKLFF. The CDR3 region has the DNA TGTGCCAGCAGCATGACAGGAGTTGGTCCTCCTAATGAAAAACTGTTTTTT.

The chain is built from TRBV29-1 and TRBJ2-3; 10 positions agree with TRBD2. Germline loops: CDR1 SQVTM, CDR2 ANQGSEA. The trim removed 6 bases at V and 5 bases at J, leaving 5 bases unmatched. The CDR3 runs to 13 residues. The CDR3 nucleotides are TGCAGCGTGAACCTAGCGGGGGTAGATACGCAGTATTTT. It specifies CSVNLAGVDTQYF.

This sequence joins TRBV28 and TRBJ2-5; 9 nucleotides line up with TRBD1. Germline V gene lookup returns CDR1 MDHEN and CDR2 SYDVKM. The CDR3 is made up of 14 amino acids. V shed 4 bases, J shed 5 bases, and the junction held 5 bases outside the gene matches. This chain's CDR3 is CASSSTGGSETQYF. CDR3 DNA: TGTGCCAGCAGTTCGACAGGGGGGAGCGAGACCCAGTACTTC.

The chain has TRBV5-1 and TRBJ2-5; TRBD1 agrees at 7 bases. CDR3 length: 15 residues. V lost 4 bases and J lost 5; bases outside the gene matches: 11. Germline V CDR1 and CDR2: SGHRS, YFSETQ. The CDR3, as DNA: TGCGCCAGCAGCGGGCCTGGGACAGCCCGGGAGACCCAGTACTTC. Translation gives CASSGPGTARETQYF. Full variable domain (missing parts from reference TRBV5-1 and TRBJ2-5): KAGVTQTPRYLIKTRGQQVTLSCSPISGHRSVSWYQQTPGQGLQFLFEYFSETQRNKGNFPGRFSGRQFSNSRSEMNVSTLELGDSALYLCASSGPGTARETQYFGPGTRLLVL.

This chain uses TRBV19 with TRBJ1-6; weak D call: TRBD1 (6 bases). The CDR3 runs to 14 residues. V was pared by 1 base and J by 10 bases, with 11 bases between. Germline V CDR1 and CDR2: LNHDA, SQIVND (reference sequence). CDR3 amino acids: CASSIGGHQSPLHF. Here the CDR3 DNA reads TGTGCCAGTAGTATAGGGGGACATCAATCACCCCTCCACTTT.

Here the CDR3 reads CAISRNRGALDSPLHF. The CDR3 nucleotides read TGTGCCATCAGTCGAAACAGGGGGGCGCTTGATTCACCCCTCCACTTT. The chain uses TRBV10-3 and TRBJ1-6; TRBD1 aligns across 8 bases. The CDR3 has 16 residues. The germline CDR1 and CDR2 sequences are ENHRY and SYGVKD. Trimming at V came to 5 bases and at J to 8 bases, leaving 11 bases not matched to a gene.

V gene TRBV2 combines with J gene TRBJ2-7; D not certain. The CDR3 spans 13 residues. V lost 6 bases and J 2 bases, leaving 11 bases between the germline ends. Germline lookup yields CDR1 SNHLY and CDR2 FYNNEI. Here the CDR3 DNA reads TGTGCCAGCAGATACGGACCCACCTACGAGCAGTACTTC. Translating it yields CASRYGPTYEQYF.

V and J are TRBV18 and TRBJ1-2, with D tentatively TRBD1 (6 bases). CDR3 length: 14 residues. CDR1 KGHSH and CDR2 LQKENI come from the germline V gene. Trimming cost V 1 base and J 4 bases, with 10 bases left between them. The chain's CDR3 is CASSPLPGAYGYTF. CDR3 in DNA: TGTGCCAGCTCACCACTCCCAGGGGCCTATGGCTACACCTTC. Drawing the rest from reference TRBV18 and TRBJ1-2, the complete variable domain is NAGVMQNPRHLVRRRGQEARLRCSPMKGHSHVYWYRQLPEEGLKFMVYLQKENIIDESGMPKERFSAEFPKEGPSILRIQQVVRGDSAAYFCASSPLPGAYGYTFGSGTRLTVV.

The chain is built from TRBV5-6 and TRBJ1-6, with a tentative D call TRBD1 (5 bases). CDR1 and CDR2 from the germline V gene are SGHDT and YYEEEE. Trimming removed 4 bases at V and 8 bases at J, with 7 bases between. This CDR3 contains 12 residues. CDR3 DNA: TGTGCCAGCAGCCGGGACGATTCACCCCTCCACTTT. Translation: CASSRDDSPLHF.

This clone was seen a single time. V is TRBV28 and J is TRBJ2-5; D call uncertain. The V end was cut by 10 bases, the J end by 4 bases, with 10 bases between. CDR3 size: 11 residues. The germline CDR1 and CDR2 sequences are MDHEN and SYDVKM. CDR3 sequence (DNA): TGTGCCACCCTTGGGCTAGAGACCCAGTACTTC. Its translation is CATLGLETQYF.

V gene TRBV7-9 combines with J gene TRBJ2-7; TRBD1 agrees at 9 bases. The CDR3 extends over 15 amino acids. From germline, CDR1 is SEHNR and CDR2 FQNEAQ (reference sequence). Trimming took 1 base from V and 2 from J; bases not matched to a gene: 3. The CDR3 nucleotides are TGTGCCAGCAGCTTAGGGGACAGGGCTACCTACGAGCAGTACTTC. The encoded protein is CASSLGDRATYEQYF.

Turning to this clone: No conserved phenylalanine or tryptophan is present at the end of the CDR3, so a read error is the likely explanation. No DNA is shown, since the ends of the CDR3 on it are uncertain; the CDR3 is the one TCRdb lists. This chain connects TRBV3-1 (or the pseudogene TRBV3-2) to TRBJ1-1. The length of the CDR3 is 12 amino acids, counting both ends. Germline loops: CDR1 LGHDT, CDR2 YNNKEL (reference sequence). CDR3: CASSQDEWQSSS.

This chain joins TRBV5-1 and TRBJ2-5; 7 positions match TRBD2. CDR3 length equals 14 residues. V was pared by 5 bases and J by 1 base, with 5 bases of the junction left unmatched. CDR1 and CDR2 (germline): SGHRS, YFSETQ. Written as DNA, the CDR3 is TGCGCCAGCAGGCGCCTAGCGGTCCAAGAGACCCAGTACTTC. It specifies CASRRLAVQETQYF.